The T cell receptor beta chain under discussion was sequenced for a study of early T cells in non-severe SARS-CoV-2 infection. Study at large: Bulk RNA taken from unsorted whole blood was sequenced, leaving chains unpaired.

Notes on the study in general: Lookups in VDJdb leaned toward anti-spike CD8 responses and missed private and CD4 specificities.

This clonotype was found a few times. The antigen is unknown. This CDR3 has 14 amino acids. With V trimmed by 6 bases and J by 1 base, 2 bases remained unmatched. As part of library construction, unique molecular identifiers were attached to individual cDNA molecules. TCRdb independently ran MiXCR on the 5' RACE reads; one entry per CDR3 protein. The sample includes about 72,000 distinct CDR3 sequences, roughly a tenth seen only once; the top ten take 7.6%. The sequence derives from an adult who was a healthcare worker with PCR-confirmed SARS-CoV-2 infection or an uninfected control (not recorded which). This chain connects TRBV12-3 or TRBV12-4 to TRBJ2-2; 7 nucleotides align to TRBD1. The starting material was whole blood, obtained at baseline. The CDR3 loop reads CASRRQGNTGELFF. The DNA of the CDR3 is TGTGCCAGCAGGAGACAGGGGAACACCGGGGAGCTGTTTTTT.